Below, 13 T cell receptor beta chains from the same sample are listed, as sequenced in a study of blood T cell repertoires in COVID-19. Only in-frame clones appear in the TCRdb table, and some are missing; sequencing was by immunoSEQ multiplex PCR. The sample shows 55,000 to 90,000 clones, approximately 83% of them seen only once. Sequencing was done on a sample of peripheral blood. These receptors originate from a woman aged 60-75 years with acute or convalescent COVID-19.

The chain employs TRBV6-6 and TRBJ1-6; 8 bases line up with TRBD1. Germline V gene sequence: CDR1 MNHNY, CDR2 SVGAGI (reference sequence). There are 14 residues in the CDR3. V was clipped by 6 bases and J by 6 bases; unmatched bases: 4. The CDR3 coding sequence is TGTGCCAGCAGAAGGGACAGGATTAATTCACCCCTCCACTTT. It encodes CASRRDRINSPLHF.

This chain uses TRBV5-1 with TRBJ2-5; 7 bases agree with TRBD1. The CDR3 length is 17 residues. After removal of 0 bases from V and 1 base from J, the junction contained 9 bases not matched to a gene. The V gene's germline CDR1 is SGHRS and CDR2 YFSETQ. CDR3 coding DNA: TGCGCCAGCAGCTTGGGAGGGGTAACAGGGGTCCAAGAGACCCAGTACTTC. Its translation is CASSLGGVTGVQETQYF.

In this sample, this clone turned up a few times. V gene TRBV24-1 combines with J gene TRBJ1-4, with a possible D match to TRBD1 (5 bases). The CDR3 consists of 13 residues. V was pared by 6 bases and J by 6 bases, with 10 bases between. Per germline, CDR1 KGHDR and CDR2 SFDVKD. The CDR3 sequence: CATSLGADEKLFF. In nucleotides, the CDR3 is TGTGCCACCAGTCTAGGGGCGGATGAAAAACTGTTTTTT.

The chain joins TRBV19 to TRBJ2-3; D is undetermined. The CDR3 covers 13 residues. Germline CDR1 is LNHDA and CDR2 is SQIVND (reference sequence). The ends were cut back, 5 bases at V and 3 bases at J, with 9 bases in the middle. The chain's CDR3 is CASSPRLTDTQYF. The CDR3 DNA follows: TGTGCCAGTAGTCCTCGACTGACAGATACGCAGTATTTT.

The V and J genes are TRBV10-1 and TRBJ2-2; D call uncertain. V lost 5 bases and J lost 2, with 3 bases in between. In germline, CDR1 is WNHNN, CDR2 SYGVQD (reference sequence). This CDR3 contains 12 residues. The CDR3 sequence is CASSSNTGELFF. The CDR3, as DNA: TGCGCCAGCAGTTCTAACACCGGGGAGCTGTTTTTT.

The genes are TRBV10-1 and TRBJ1-4, with 12 positions matching TRBD1. There are 17 residues in the CDR3. Germline V gives CDR1 WNHNN, CDR2 SYGVQD (reference sequence). The ends lost 6 bases at V and 5 bases at J; junction bases unmatched: 10. The CDR3, as DNA: TGCGCCAGCAGCCCCGGGACAGGGGGCCGAAAAAATGAAAAACTGTTTTTT. Translation gives CASSPGTGGRKNEKLFF.

The chain uses TRBV2 and TRBJ1-3; D is possibly TRBD1 (6 bases). V was trimmed by 5 bases and J by 0 bases, leaving 14 bases between them. The CDR3 runs 16 residues. Germline CDR1 SNHLY, CDR2 FYNNEI. CDR3 sequence: CASSQPGTNSGNTIYF. The CDR3 DNA is TGTGCCAGCAGTCAGCCCGGGACAAACTCTGGAAACACCATATATTTT. The whole variable domain, remainder taken from reference TRBV2 and TRBJ1-3, is EPEVTQTPSHQVTQMGQEVILRCVPISNHLYFYWYRQILGQKVEFLVSFYNNEISEKSEIFDDQFSVERPDGSNFTLKIRSTKLEDSAMYFCASSQPGTNSGNTIYFGEGSWLTVV.

The V and J genes are TRBV18 and TRBJ1-1; a possible D gene is TRBD1 (5 bases). CDR1 KGHSH and CDR2 LQKENI come from the germline V gene. Trimming cost V 3 bases and J 8 bases, with 19 bases left between them. The CDR3 runs to 15 residues. CDR3 nucleotides: TGTGCCAGCTCACCTGAAACAGGTGTACCGACGGAAGCTTTCTTT. Amino acids: CASSPETGVPTEAFF.

The chain carries TRBV7-9 and TRBJ1-2, with 8 bases fitting TRBD1. This CDR3 contains 16 residues. The trim removed 5 bases at V and 1 base at J, leaving 9 bases unmatched. Germline V gene sequence: CDR1 SEHNR, CDR2 FQNEAQ (reference sequence). The CDR3 sequence is CASSRGTGAFNYGYTF. Here the CDR3 DNA reads TGTGCCAGCAGCCGGGGGACAGGAGCCTTTAACTATGGCTACACCTTC.

This clone came up a few times. V gene TRBV4-2 combines with J gene TRBJ1-3; no firm D call. The CDR3 is made up of 15 amino acids. CDR1 and CDR2 (germline): LGHNA, YNFKEQ. Deletions cut 4 bases from V and 2 bases from J, with 12 bases between. This chain's CDR3 is CASSPMTWAGNTIYF. For the CDR3, the DNA is TGTGCCAGCAGCCCGATGACATGGGCTGGAAACACCATATATTTT.

The V and J genes are TRBV27 and TRBJ1-1, with D tentatively TRBD1 (5 bases). Germline V CDR1 and CDR2: MNHEY, SMNVEV (reference sequence). Trimming shortened V by 4 bases and J by 1 base, and 7 bases separated the two germline ends. The CDR3 covers 13 residues. The chain's CDR3 is CASSSTGNTEAFF. CDR3 sequence (DNA): TGTGCCAGCAGTTCAACAGGGAACACTGAAGCTTTCTTT.

This sequence joins TRBV6-1 and TRBJ1-1; a possible D gene is TRBD1 (5 bases). CDR1 and CDR2 (germline): MNHNS, SASEGT. The CDR3 length is 14 residues. Trimming left V 2 bases short and J 4 bases short, with 11 bases between. CDR3 sequence (DNA): TGTGCCAGCAGTGAACGGGGGATAAGCACTGAAGCTTTCTTT. Residues: CASSERGISTEAFF.

The chain is built from TRBV2 and TRBJ1-3, with D perhaps TRBD1 (6 bases). The germline V gene encodes CDR1 SNHLY and CDR2 FYNNEI. The CDR3 contains 14 residues. V shed 1 base and J shed 6 bases, with 10 bases lying between them. CDR3 coding DNA: TGTGCCAGCAGTGAAGTGGGGGCGGCAAACACCATATATTTT. It is translated as CASSEVGAANTIYF.